The 4 T cell receptor beta chains reported below all come from one sample, sequenced in a study of blood T cell repertoires in COVID-19. Profiling relied on immunoSEQ multiplex PCR, and the TCRdb table lists in-frame clones only, not all of them. Among fewer than 400,000 clones listed, 80% to 90% were seen once. Sequencing was performed on PBMCs or T cells enriched from blood (not recorded which). These TCRs come from a man aged 25 to 45 who had recovered from COVID-19.

The rearrangement links TRBV9 to TRBJ2-1; a possible D gene is TRBD1 (6 bases). The germline V gene encodes CDR1 SGDLS and CDR2 YYNGEE. The CDR3 has 15 residues. V lost 3 bases and J 0 bases, leaving 10 bases between the germline ends. The CDR3 sequence: CASSGGPLSYNEQFF. For the CDR3, the DNA is TGTGCCAGCAGCGGGGGGCCTCTCTCCTACAATGAGCAGTTCTTC.

The V call is TRBV27, the J call TRBJ2-5, with TRBD2 matching 10 bases. J gave up 5 bases and V 7 bases, and 16 bases lay outside the gene matches. The CDR3 is 17 amino acids. CDR1 MNHEY and CDR2 SMNVEV come from the germline V gene (reference sequence). The CDR3 DNA is TGTGCCAGCAAATACAGGGGCTCTAGCGGGGGAGGGGAGACCCAGTACTTC. It translates to CASKYRGSSGGGETQYF.

The sample holds one count of this clone. The genes are TRBV2 and TRBJ2-6; 7 positions match TRBD1. V lost 7 bases, J lost 9 bases, and 3 bases stayed unmatched. CDR1 SNHLY and CDR2 FYNNEI come from the germline V gene. The CDR3 consists of 12 residues. CDR3 residues: CASTRDSNVLTF. CDR3 DNA sequence: TGTGCCAGCACCCGGGACAGCAACGTCCTGACTTTC.

The V gene is TRBV27, the J gene TRBJ2-2; 8 bases line up with TRBD1. Per germline, CDR1 MNHEY and CDR2 SMNVEV (reference sequence). The CDR3 totals 16 residues. Trimming took 5 bases from V and 2 from J; bases not matched to a gene: 7. The CDR3 sequence: CASSPRTGPNTGELFF. In DNA, the CDR3 is TGTGCCAGCAGTCCCCGGACAGGGCCTAACACCGGGGAGCTGTTTTTT.